A few counts support the clone carrying this TCR beta chain. Its antigen is not known. The collection from each donor was one heparinised blood draw averaging roughly 100 mL. Every isolated RNA sample was fully reverse transcribed, so sequencing captured expressed TCRB transcripts. TCRdb's table, derived via immunoSEQ multiplex PCR, lists solely in-frame clones and lacks some. The sample carries about 150,000 clones, about an eighth recorded once. The sample comes from a study of beta chain features in type 1 diabetes. Background on the study: The study found patients and healthy donors alike in age, gender and cell yields. General study points: Patients with Type 1 diabetes showed moderately but significantly shorter TCRB CDR3s in all four CD4+ subsets.

The receptor comes from a man younger than 35 with type 1 diabetes. Material: central memory CD4+ T cells from blood.

Here the CDR3 DNA reads TGTGCCTGGAGTGTAGGGTCTTCAGGCGGGGAGACCCAGTACTTC. The encoded protein is CAWSVGSSGGETQYF. This chain uses TRBV30 with TRBJ2-5; D perhaps matches TRBD2 (5 bases). V shed 0 bases and J shed 5 bases, with 16 bases lying between them. The length of the CDR3 is 15 residues. CDR1 and CDR2 from the germline V gene are GTSNPN and SVGIG (reference sequence).